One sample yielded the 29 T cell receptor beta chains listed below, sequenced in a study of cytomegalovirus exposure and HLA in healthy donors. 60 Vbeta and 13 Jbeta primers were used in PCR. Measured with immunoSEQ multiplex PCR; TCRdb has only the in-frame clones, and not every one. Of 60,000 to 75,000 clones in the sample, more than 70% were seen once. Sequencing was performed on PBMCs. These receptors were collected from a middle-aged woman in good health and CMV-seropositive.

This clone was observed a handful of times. The CDR3 DNA follows: TGTGCCAGCAGTTACGACAGCGAGCAGTACTTC. Translated: CASSYDSEQYF. V gene TRBV2 combines with J gene TRBJ2-7, with a tentative D call TRBD1 (5 bases). CDR1 SNHLY and CDR2 FYNNEI come from the germline V gene. CDR3 length: 11 residues. The V end lost 5 bases, the J end lost 6 bases, and 8 bases lay between the germline ends.

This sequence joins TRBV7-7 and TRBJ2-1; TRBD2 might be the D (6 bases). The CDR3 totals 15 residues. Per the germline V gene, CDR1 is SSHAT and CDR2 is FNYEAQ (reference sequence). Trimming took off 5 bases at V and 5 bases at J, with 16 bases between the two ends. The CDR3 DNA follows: TGTGCCAGCAGCCCCCGTATCAGGGAGGACAATGAGCAGTTCTTC. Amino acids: CASSPRIREDNEQFF.

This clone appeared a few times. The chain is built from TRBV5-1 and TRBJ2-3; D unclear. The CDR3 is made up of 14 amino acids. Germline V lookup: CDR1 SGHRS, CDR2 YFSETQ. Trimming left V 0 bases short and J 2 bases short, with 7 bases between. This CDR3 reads CASSLDPYTDTQYF. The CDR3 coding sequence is TGCGCCAGCAGCTTGGACCCCTACACAGATACGCAGTATTTT.

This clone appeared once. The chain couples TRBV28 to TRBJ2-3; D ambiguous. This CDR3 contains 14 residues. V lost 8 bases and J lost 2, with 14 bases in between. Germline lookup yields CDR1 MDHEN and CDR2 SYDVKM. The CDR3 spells CASLKEISTDTQYF. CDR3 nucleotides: TGTGCCAGCTTGAAGGAGATTTCCACAGATACGCAGTATTTT. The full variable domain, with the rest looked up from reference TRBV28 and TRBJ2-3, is DVKVTQSSRYLVKRTGEKVFLECVQDMDHENMFWYRQDPGLGLRLIYFSYDVKMKEKGDIPEGYSVSREKKERFSLILESASTNQTSMYLCASLKEISTDTQYFGPGTRLTVL.

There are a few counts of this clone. CDR3 loop: CASSFPGQGSSGYTF. The CDR3 DNA reads as TGCGCCAGCAGCTTTCCGGGACAGGGATCGAGTGGCTACACCTTC. The chain carries TRBV5-1 and TRBJ1-2; 9 nucleotides line up with TRBD1. The CDR3 is 15 amino acids. Germline lookup yields CDR1 SGHRS and CDR2 YFSETQ. V dropped 2 bases and J dropped 7; count of bases not matched to a gene: 9.

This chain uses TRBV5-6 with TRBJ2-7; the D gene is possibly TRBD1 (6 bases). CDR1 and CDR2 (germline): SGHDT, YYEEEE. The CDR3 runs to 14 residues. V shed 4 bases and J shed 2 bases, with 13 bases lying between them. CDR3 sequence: CASSADRMAYEQYF. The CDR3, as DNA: TGTGCCAGCAGCGCTGACAGGATGGCCTACGAGCAGTACTTC.

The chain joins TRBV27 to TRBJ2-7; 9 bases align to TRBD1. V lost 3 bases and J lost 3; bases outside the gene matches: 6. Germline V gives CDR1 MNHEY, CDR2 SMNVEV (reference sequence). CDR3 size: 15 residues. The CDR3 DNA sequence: TGTGCCAGCAGTTTCCAGGACAGGGGAGGCTACGAGCAGTACTTC. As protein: CASSFQDRGGYEQYF.

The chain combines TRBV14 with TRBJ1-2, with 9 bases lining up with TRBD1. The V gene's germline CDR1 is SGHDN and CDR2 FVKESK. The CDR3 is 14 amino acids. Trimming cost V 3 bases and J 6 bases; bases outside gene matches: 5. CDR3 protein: CASSQGGQGHGYTF. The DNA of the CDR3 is TGTGCCAGCAGCCAGGGGGGACAGGGCCATGGCTACACCTTC.

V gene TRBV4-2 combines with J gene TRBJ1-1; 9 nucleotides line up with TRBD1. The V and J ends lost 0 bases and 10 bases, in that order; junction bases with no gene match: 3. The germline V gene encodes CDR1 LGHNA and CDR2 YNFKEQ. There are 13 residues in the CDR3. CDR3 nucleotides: TGTGCCAGCAGCCAAGAAGGACAGGGGAGAGCTTTCTTT. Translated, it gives CASSQEGQGRAFF.

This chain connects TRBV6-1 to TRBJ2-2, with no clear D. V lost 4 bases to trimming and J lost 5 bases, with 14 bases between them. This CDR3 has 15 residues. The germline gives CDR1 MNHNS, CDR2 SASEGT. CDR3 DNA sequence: TGTGCCAGCAGTGCAGAAGTCACACCGACCGGGGAGCTGTTTTTT. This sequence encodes CASSAEVTPTGELFF.

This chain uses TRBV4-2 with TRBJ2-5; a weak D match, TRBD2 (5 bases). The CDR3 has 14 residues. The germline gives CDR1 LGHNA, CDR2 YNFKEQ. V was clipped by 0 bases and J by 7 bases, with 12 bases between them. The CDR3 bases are TGTGCCAGCAGCCAAGATTACCAGCGGCCGACCCAGTACTTC. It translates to CASSQDYQRPTQYF.

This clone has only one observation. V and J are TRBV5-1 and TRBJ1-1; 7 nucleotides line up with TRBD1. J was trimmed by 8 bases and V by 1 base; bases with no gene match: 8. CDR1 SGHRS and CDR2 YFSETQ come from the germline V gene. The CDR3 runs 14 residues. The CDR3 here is CASSLTGVMGEAFF. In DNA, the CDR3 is TGCGCCAGCAGCTTGACAGGGGTAATGGGAGAAGCTTTCTTT.

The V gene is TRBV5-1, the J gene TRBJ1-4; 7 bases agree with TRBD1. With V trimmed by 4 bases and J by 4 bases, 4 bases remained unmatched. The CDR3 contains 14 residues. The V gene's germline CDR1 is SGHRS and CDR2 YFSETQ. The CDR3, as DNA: TGCGCCAGCAGCATAGGGGGCAATAATGAAAAACTGTTTTTT. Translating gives CASSIGGNNEKLFF. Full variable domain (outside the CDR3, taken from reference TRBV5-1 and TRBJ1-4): KAGVTQTPRYLIKTRGQQVTLSCSPISGHRSVSWYQQTPGQGLQFLFEYFSETQRNKGNFPGRFSGRQFSNSRSEMNVSTLELGDSALYLCASSIGGNNEKLFFGSGTQLSVL.

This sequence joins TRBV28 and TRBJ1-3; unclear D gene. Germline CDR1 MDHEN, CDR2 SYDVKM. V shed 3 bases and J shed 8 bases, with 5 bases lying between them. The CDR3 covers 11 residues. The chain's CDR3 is CASSLRDTIYF. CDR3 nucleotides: TGTGCCAGCAGTTTGCGGGACACCATATATTTT.

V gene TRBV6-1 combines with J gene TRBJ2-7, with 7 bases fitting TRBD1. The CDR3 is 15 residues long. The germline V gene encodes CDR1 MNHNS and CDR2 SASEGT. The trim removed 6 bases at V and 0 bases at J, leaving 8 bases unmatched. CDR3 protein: CASRSGTEASYEQYF. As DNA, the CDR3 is TGTGCCAGCAGATCCGGGACAGAAGCCTCCTACGAGCAGTACTTC.

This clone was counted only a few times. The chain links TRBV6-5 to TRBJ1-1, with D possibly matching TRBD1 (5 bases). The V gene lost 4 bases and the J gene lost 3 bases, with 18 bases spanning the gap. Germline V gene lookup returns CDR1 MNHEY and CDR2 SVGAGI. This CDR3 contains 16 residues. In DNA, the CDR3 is TGTGCCAGCAGTTCACCGGGACGACGGGGGGACACTGAAGCTTTCTTT. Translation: CASSSPGRRGDTEAFF.

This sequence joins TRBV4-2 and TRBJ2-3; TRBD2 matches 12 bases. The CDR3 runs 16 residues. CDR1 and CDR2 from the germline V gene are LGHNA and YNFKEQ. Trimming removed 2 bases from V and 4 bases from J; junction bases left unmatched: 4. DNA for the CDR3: TGTGCCAGCAGCCAACAGCTAGCGGGGGGGCCAGATACGCAGTATTTT. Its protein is CASSQQLAGGPDTQYF.

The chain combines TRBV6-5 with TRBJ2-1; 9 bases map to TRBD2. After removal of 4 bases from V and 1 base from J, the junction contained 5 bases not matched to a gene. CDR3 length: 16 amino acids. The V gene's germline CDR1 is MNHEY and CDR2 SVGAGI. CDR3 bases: TGTGCCAGCAGTTCCCCTCTAGCGGGGTCCTACAATGAGCAGTTCTTC. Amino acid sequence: CASSSPLAGSYNEQFF.

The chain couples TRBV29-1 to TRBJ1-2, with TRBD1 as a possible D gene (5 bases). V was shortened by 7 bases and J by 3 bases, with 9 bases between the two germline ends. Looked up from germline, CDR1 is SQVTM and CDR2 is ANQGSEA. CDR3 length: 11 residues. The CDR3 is CSGRGDYGYTF. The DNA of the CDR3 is TGCAGCGGGAGGGGCGACTATGGCTACACCTTC.

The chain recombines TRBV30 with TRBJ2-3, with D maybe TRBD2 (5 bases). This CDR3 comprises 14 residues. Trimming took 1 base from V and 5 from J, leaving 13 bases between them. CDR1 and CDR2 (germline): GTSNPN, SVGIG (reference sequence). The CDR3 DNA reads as TGTGCCTGGAGTGGGCTTCACCGGGAAGATACGCAGTATTTT. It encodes CAWSGLHREDTQYF.

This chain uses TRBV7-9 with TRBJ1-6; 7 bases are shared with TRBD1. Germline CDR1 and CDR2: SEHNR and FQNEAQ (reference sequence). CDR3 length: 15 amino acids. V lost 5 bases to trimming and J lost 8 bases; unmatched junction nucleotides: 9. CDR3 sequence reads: CASSLTGAGDSPLHF. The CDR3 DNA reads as TGTGCCAGCAGCCTTACAGGGGCTGGGGATTCACCCCTCCACTTT.

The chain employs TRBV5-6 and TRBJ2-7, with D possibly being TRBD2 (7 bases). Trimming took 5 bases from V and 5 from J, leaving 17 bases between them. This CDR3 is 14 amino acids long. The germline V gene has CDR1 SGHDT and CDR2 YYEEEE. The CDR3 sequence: CASRGRGDPHEQYF. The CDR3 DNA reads TGTGCCAGCAGGGGGAGGGGGGATCCCCACGAGCAGTACTTC.

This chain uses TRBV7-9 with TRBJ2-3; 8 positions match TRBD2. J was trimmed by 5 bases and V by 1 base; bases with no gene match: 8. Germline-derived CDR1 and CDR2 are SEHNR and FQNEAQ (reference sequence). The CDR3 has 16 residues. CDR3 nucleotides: TGTGCCAGCAGCTTAGTTACGGGGGGGCCTTTAGATACGCAGTATTTT. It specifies CASSLVTGGPLDTQYF.

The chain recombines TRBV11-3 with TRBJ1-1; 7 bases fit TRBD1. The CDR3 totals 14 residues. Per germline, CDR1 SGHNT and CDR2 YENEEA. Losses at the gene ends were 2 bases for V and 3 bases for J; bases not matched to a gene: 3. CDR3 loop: CASSLTGEDTEAFF. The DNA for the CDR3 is TGTGCCAGCAGCTTAACAGGGGAGGACACTGAAGCTTTCTTT.

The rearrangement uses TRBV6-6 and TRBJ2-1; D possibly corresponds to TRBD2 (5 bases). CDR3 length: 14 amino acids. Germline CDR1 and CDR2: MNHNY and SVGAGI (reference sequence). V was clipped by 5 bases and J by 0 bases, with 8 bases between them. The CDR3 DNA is TGTGCCAGCAGTCAAGGGAGCTCCTACAATGAGCAGTTCTTC. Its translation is CASSQGSSYNEQFF.

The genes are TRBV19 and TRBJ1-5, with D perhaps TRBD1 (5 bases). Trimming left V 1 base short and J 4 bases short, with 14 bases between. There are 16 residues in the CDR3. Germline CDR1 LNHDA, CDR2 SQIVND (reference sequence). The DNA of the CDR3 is TGTGCCAGTAGTATAGGAACAGGACCATCTAATCAGCCCCAGCATTTT. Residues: CASSIGTGPSNQPQHF.

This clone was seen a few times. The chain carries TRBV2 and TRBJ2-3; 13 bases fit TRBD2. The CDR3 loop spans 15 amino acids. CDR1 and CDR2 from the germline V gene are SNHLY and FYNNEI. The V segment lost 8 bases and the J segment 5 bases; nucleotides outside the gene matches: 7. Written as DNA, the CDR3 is TGTGCCAGCTGCGGGACTAGCGGGGATTTAGATACGCAGTATTTT. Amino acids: CASCGTSGDLDTQYF.

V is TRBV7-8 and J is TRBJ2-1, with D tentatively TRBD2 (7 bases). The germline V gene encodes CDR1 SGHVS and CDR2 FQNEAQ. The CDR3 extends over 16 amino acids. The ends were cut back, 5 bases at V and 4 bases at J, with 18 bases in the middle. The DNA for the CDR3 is TGTGCCAGCAGCCCGGGCCGGGGGGCCTTTTACAATGAGCAGTTCTTC. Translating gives CASSPGRGAFYNEQFF.

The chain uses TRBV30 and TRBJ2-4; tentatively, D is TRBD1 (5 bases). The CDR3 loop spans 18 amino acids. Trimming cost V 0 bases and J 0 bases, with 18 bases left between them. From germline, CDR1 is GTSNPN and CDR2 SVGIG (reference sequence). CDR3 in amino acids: CAWSVRTRGHLAKNIQYF. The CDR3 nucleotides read TGTGCCTGGAGTGTGAGGACCCGAGGACACCTAGCCAAAAACATTCAGTACTTC.